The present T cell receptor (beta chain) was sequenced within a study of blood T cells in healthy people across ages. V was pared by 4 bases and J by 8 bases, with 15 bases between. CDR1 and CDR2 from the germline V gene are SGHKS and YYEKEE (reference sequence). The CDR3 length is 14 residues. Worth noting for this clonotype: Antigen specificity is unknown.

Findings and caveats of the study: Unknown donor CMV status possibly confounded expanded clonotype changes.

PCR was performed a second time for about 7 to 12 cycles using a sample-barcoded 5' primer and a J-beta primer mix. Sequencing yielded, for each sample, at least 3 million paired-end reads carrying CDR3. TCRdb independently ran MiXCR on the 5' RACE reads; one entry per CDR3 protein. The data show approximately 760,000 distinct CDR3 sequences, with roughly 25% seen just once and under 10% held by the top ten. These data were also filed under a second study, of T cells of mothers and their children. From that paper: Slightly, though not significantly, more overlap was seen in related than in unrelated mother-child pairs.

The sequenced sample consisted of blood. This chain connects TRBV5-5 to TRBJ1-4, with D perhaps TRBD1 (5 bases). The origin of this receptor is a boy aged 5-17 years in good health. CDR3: CASSPGLSVEKLFF. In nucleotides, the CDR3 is TGTGCCAGCAGCCCGGGACTGAGCGTAGAAAAACTGTTTTTT.